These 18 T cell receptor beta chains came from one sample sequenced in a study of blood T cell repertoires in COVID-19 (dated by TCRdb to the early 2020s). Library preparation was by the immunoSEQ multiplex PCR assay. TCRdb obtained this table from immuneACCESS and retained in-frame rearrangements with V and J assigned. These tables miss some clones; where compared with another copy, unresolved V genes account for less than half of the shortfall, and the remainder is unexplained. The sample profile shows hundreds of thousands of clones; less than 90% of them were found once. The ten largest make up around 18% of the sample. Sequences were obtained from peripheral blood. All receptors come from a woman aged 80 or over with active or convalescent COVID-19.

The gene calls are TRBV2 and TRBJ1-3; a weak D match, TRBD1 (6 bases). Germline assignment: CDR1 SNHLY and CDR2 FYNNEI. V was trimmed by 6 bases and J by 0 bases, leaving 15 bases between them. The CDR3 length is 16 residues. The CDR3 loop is CASRETTGFSGNTIYF. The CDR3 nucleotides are TGTGCCAGCAGAGAAACGACAGGATTCTCTGGAAACACCATATATTTT.

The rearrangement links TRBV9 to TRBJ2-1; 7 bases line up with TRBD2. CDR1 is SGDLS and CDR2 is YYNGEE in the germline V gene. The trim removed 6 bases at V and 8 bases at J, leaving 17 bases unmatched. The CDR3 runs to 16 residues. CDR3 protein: CASTPLISAGVDEQFF. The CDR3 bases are TGTGCCAGCACTCCTTTAATCTCGGCGGGGGTCGATGAGCAGTTCTTC.

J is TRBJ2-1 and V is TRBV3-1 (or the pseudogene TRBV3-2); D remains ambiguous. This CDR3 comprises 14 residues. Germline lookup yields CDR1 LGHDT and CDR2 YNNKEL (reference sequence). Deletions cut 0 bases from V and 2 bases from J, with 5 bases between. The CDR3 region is CASSQDPAYNEQFF. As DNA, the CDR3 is TGTGCCAGCAGCCAAGATCCAGCCTACAATGAGCAGTTCTTC.

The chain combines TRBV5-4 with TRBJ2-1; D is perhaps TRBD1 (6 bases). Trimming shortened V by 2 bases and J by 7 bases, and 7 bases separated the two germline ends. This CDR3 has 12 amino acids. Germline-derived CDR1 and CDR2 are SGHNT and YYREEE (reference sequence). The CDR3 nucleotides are TGTGCCAGCAGCTTCCAGGGGAATGAGCAGTTCTTC. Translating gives CASSFQGNEQFF.

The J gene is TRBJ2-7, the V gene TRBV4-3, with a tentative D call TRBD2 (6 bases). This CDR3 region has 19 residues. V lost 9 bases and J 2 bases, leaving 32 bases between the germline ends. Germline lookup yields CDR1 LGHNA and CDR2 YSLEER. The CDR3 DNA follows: TGCGCCAGAACACTCCTCGGGCAGCTGTCGTGGTGGGAGGCCTACGAGCAGTACTTC. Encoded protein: CARTLLGQLSWWEAYEQYF.

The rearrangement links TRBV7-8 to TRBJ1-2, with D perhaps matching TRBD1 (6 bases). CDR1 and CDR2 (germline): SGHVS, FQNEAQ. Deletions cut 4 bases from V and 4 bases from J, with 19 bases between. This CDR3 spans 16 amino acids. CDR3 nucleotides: TGTGCCAGCAGCTCCCTTTTCGGCAGGGGACGCTATGGCTACACCTTC. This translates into CASSSLFGRGRYGYTF.

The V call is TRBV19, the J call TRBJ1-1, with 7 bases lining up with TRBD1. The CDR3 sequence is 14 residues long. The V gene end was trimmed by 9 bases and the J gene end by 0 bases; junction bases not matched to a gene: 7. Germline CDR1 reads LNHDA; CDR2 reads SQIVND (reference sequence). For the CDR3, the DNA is TGTGCCAGCGTACGGGACAGACTGAACACTGAAGCTTTCTTT. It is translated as CASVRDRLNTEAFF.

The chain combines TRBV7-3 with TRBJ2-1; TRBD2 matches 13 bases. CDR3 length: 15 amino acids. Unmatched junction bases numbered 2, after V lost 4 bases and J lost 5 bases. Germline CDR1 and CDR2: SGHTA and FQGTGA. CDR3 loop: CASSYGTSGNNEQFF. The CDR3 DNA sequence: TGTGCCAGCAGCTACGGGACTAGCGGGAACAATGAGCAGTTCTTC.

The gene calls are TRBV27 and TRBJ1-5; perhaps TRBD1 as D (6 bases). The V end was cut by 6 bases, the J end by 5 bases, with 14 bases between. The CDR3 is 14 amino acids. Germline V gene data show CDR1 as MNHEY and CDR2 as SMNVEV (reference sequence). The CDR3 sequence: CASRPGVGDQPQHF. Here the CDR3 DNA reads TGTGCCAGCAGGCCAGGGGTGGGGGATCAGCCCCAGCATTTT.

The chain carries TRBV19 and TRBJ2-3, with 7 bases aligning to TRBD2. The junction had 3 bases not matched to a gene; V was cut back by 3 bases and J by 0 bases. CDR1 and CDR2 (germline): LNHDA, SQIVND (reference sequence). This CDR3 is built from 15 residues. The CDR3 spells CASSISGLSTDTQYF. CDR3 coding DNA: TGTGCCAGTAGTATTAGCGGGCTTAGCACAGATACGCAGTATTTT. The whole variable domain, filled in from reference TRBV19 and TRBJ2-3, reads DGGITQSPKYLFRKEGQNVTLSCEQNLNHDAMYWYRQDPGQGLRLIYYSQIVNDFQKGDIAEGYSVSREKKESFPLTVTSAQKNPTAFYLCASSISGLSTDTQYFGPGTRLTVL.

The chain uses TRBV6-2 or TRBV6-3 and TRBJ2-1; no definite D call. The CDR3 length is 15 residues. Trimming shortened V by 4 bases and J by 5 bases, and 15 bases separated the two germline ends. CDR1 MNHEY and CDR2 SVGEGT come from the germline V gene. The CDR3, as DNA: TGTGCCAGCAGTTCCGCGAAGTCACCCCACAATGAGCAGTTCTTC. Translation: CASSSAKSPHNEQFF.

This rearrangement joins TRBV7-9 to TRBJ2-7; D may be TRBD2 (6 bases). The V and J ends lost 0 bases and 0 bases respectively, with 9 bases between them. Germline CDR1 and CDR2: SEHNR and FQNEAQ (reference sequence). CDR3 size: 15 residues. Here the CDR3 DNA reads TGTGCCAGCAGCTTAGCGGGGGGAACCTCCTACGAGCAGTACTTC. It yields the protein CASSLAGGTSYEQYF. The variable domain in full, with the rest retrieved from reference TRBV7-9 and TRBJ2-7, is DTGVSQNPRHKITKRGQNVTFRCDPISEHNRLYWYRQTLGQGPEFLTYFQNEAQLEKSRLLSDRFSAERPKGSFSTLEIQRTEQGDSAMYLCASSLAGGTSYEQYFGPGTRLTVT.

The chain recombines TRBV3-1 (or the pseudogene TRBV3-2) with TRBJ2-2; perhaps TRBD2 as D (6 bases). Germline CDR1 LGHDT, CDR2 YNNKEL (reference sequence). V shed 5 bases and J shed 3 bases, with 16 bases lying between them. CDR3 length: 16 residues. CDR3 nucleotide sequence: TGTGCCAGCAGCATAAGGGCCGGGAGACACACCGGGGAGCTGTTTTTT. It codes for CASSIRAGRHTGELFF.

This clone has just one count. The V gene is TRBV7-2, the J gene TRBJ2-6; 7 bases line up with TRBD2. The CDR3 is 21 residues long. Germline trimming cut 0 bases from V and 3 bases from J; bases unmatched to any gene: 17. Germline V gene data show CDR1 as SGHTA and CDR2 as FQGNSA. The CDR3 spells CASSLAPTQSGVYYGANVLTF. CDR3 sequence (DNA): TGTGCCAGCAGCTTAGCCCCAACACAAAGCGGGGTTTATTATGGGGCCAACGTCCTGACTTTC.

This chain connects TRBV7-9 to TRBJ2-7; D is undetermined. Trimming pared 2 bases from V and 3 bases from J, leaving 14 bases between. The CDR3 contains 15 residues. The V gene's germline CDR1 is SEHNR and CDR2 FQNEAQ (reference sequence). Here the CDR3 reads CASSLSSVGFYEQYF. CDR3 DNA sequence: TGTGCCAGCAGCTTATCGTCTGTGGGCTTCTACGAGCAGTACTTC.

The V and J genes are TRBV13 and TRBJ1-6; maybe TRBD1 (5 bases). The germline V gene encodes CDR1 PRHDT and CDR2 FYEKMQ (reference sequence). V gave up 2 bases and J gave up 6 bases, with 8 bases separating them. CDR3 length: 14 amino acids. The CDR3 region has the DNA TGTGCCAGCAGCTTATACAGGCTTAATTCACCCCTCCACTTT. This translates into CASSLYRLNSPLHF.

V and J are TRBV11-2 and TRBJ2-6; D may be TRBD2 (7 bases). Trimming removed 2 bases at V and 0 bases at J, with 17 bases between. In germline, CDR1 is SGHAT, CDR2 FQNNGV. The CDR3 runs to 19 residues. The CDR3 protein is CASSLRVAGAHSGANVLTF. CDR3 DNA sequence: TGTGCCAGCAGCTTAAGGGTGGCGGGGGCCCACTCTGGGGCCAACGTCCTGACTTTC.

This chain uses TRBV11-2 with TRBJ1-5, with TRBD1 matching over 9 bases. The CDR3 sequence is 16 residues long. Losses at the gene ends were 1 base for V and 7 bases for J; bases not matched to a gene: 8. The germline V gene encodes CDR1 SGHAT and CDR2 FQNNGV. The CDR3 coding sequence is TGTGCCAGCAGCTTAGGCGCCGGGACAGGGCGACAGCCCCAGCATTTT. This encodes CASSLGAGTGRQPQHF.